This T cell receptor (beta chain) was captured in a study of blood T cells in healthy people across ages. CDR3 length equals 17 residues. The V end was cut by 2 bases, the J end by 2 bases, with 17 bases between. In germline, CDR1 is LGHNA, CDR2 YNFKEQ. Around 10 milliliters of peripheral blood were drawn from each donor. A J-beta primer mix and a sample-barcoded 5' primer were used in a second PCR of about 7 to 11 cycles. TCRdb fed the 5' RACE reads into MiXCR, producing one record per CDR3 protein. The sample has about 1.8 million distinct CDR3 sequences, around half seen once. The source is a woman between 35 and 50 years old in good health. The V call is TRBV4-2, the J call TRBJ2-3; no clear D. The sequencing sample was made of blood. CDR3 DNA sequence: TGTGCCAGCAGCCAAAGAACCACCGAACTTCACACAGATACGCAGTATTTT. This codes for CASSQRTTELHTDTQYF.